The 6 T cell receptor beta chains reported below all come from one sample, sequenced in a study of blood T cells in healthy people across ages. Then a second PCR, running about 6 to 11 cycles, was carried out with a sample-barcoded 5' primer and a J-beta primer mix. TCRdb analysed the 5' RACE reads with MiXCR anew, one entry per CDR3 protein. In the table there are 700,000 to 850,000 distinct CDR3 sequences, 35% to 40% of which are singletons. Sequenced material: blood. These receptors were obtained from a man aged 18 to 29 in good health.

In DNA, the CDR3 is TGTGCCAGCAGTTCCCGGGACAGAGCCCACGAGCAGTACTTC. This translates into CASSSRDRAHEQYF. The V call is TRBV27, the J call TRBJ2-7; 7 bases are a match to TRBD1. Germline assignment: CDR1 MNHEY and CDR2 SMNVEV (reference sequence). J lost 5 bases, V lost 4 bases, and 8 bases had no gene match. The CDR3 spans 14 residues.

The table lists this clonotype with a few counts. The rearrangement links TRBV27 to TRBJ2-7; 8 nucleotides line up with TRBD2. Germline trimming cut 5 bases from V and 6 bases from J; bases unmatched to any gene: 12. This CDR3 is built from 15 residues. Germline V lookup: CDR1 MNHEY, CDR2 SMNVEV (reference sequence). This CDR3 reads CASSLKAAGTSEQYF. DNA of the CDR3: TGTGCCAGCAGTCTTAAAGCGGCAGGGACTAGCGAGCAGTACTTC.

The chain joins TRBV7-6 to TRBJ1-1, with D unresolved. V dropped 5 bases and J dropped 3 bases, with 10 bases sitting between them. Germline CDR1 SGHVS, CDR2 FNYEAQ. The CDR3 totals 13 residues. The CDR3 DNA reads TGTGCCAGCAGCCGACGGACTCACACTGAAGCTTTCTTT. Protein sequence: CASSRRTHTEAFF.

Concerning this clonotype itself: A much larger clone is a single base away; this may be a read error. The chain couples TRBV6-5 to TRBJ2-1; 8 bases are a match to TRBD1. The CDR3 loop spans 15 amino acids. CDR1 and CDR2 from the germline V gene are MNHEY and SVGAGI. The CDR3 DNA is TGTACCAGCAGTCCGGACAGGGTAATAGATAATGAGCAGTTCTTC. Protein: CTSSPDRVIDNEQFF.

CDR3 coding DNA: TGCAGCGTGGCCCCTTTACAGGGGACGGGAGAAAAACTGTTTTTT. The encoded protein is CSVAPLQGTGEKLFF. The genes are TRBV29-1 and TRBJ1-4, with 7 bases that match TRBD1. This CDR3 has 15 amino acids. Trimming removed 6 bases from V and 8 bases from J; junction bases left unmatched: 15. Germline lookup yields CDR1 SQVTM and CDR2 ANQGSEA.

The genes are TRBV7-6 and TRBJ2-7; no firm D call. Trimming removed 5 bases at V and 7 bases at J, with 21 bases between. CDR1 is SGHVS, CDR2 FNYEAQ, per germline. This CDR3 region has 15 residues. The CDR3 coding sequence is TGTGCCAGCAGCCCCCTGGCGGTCACTTACAATGAGCAGTACTTC. It yields the protein CASSPLAVTYNEQYF.